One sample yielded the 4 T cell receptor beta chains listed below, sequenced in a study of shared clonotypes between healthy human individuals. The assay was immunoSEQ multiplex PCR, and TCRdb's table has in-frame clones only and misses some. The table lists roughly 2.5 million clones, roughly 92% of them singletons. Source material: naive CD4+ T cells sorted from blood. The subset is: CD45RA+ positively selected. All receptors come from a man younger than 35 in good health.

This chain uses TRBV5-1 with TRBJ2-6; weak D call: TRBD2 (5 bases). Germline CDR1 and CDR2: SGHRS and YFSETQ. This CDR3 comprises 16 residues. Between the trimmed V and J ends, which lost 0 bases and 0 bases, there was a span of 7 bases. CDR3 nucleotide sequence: TGCGCCAGCAGCTTGGGGGAGCTCTCTGGGGCCAACGTCCTGACTTTC. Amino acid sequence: CASSLGELSGANVLTF.

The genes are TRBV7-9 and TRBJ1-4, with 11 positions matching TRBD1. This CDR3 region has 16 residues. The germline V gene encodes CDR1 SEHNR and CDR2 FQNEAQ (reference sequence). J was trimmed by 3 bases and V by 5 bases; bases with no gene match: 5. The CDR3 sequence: CASSQGQGAPNEKLFF. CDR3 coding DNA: TGTGCCAGCAGCCAAGGACAGGGGGCCCCTAATGAAAAACTGTTTTTT. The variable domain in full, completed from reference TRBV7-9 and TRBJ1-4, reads DTGVSQNPRHKITKRGQNVTFRCDPISEHNRLYWYRQTLGQGPEFLTYFQNEAQLEKSRLLSDRFSAERPKGSFSTLEIQRTEQGDSAMYLCASSQGQGAPNEKLFFGSGTQLSVL.

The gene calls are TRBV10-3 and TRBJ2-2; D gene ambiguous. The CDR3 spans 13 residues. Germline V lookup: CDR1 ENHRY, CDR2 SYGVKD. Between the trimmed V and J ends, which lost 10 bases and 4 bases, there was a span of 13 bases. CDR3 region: CATDQEGTGELFF. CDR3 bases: TGTGCCACAGATCAGGAAGGCACCGGGGAGCTGTTTTTT.

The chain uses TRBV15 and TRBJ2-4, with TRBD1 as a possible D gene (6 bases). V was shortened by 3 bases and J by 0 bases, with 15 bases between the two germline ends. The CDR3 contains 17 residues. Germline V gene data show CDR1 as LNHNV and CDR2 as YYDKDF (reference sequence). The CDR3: CATSSRSTGLAKNIQYF. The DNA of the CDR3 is TGTGCCACCAGCAGCCGGTCGACAGGATTAGCCAAAAACATTCAGTACTTC.